This TCR beta chain was identified in a study of T-cell reconstitution after alpha-beta-depleted transplantation in children. Whole-study results and caveats: The origin of high day-60 TCRbeta diversity in some patients lay in surviving recipient T cells and thymic progenitors. Fresh T-cell production supplied most of the T-cell counts and diversity seen one year after transplant. After transplant, at about two months, alpha-beta T cells were reportedly derived from several hundred expanded graft clones.

Germline assignment: CDR1 MNHEY and CDR2 SVGAGI. The J segment lost 6 bases and the V segment lost 2 bases, leaving 13 bases of the junction unmatched. The CDR3 runs to 17 residues. Preparation of the TCRbeta library was carried out with unique molecular identifiers. MiXCR was run by TCRdb on the PCR reads, yielding one entry per CDR3 protein. The sample has approximately 47,000 distinct CDR3 sequences, around 56% seen once; the top ten hold around two fifths. Concerning this clonotype itself: Its matching antigen is unknown.

The TCR was taken from a boy under two years old with SCID, due to receive a stem cell transplant. The chain has TRBV6-5 and TRBJ1-2, with TRBD1 matching 9 bases. The material sequenced was peripheral blood, taken before TCRalphabeta/CD19-depleted stem cell transplant. CDR3: CASSYTPGGTGIHGYTF. For the CDR3, the DNA is TGTGCCAGCAGTTACACCCCAGGCGGGACAGGGATCCATGGCTACACCTTC.